The 20 T cell receptor beta chains below all came from one sample that was sequenced in a study of blood T cell repertoires in COVID-19. The table came from immunoSEQ multiplex PCR; TCRdb's copy has only in-frame clones and leaves some out. In the table there are about 100,000 clones, roughly 80% of which are singletons. The sample comprised peripheral blood. These receptors all stem from a man aged 50-59 years who had recovered from COVID-19.

This clone was seen only a few times. The CDR3 coding sequence is TGTGCCAGCAGCCAACAGAACTATGGCTACACCTTC. Translation: CASSQQNYGYTF. The chain recombines TRBV14 with TRBJ1-2; D is undetermined. This CDR3 is built from 12 residues. Trimming stripped 2 bases from V and 2 bases from J, with 3 bases between. CDR1 is SGHDN, CDR2 FVKESK, per germline.

The chain is built from TRBV29-1 and TRBJ1-1; maybe TRBD1 (5 bases). Trimming removed 5 bases at V and 4 bases at J, with 14 bases between. The CDR3 is made up of 13 amino acids. Germline assignment: CDR1 SQVTM and CDR2 ANQGSEA. CDR3 nucleotides: TGCAGCGTTCGTCGGGGGGGGATCACTGAAGCTTTCTTT. It encodes CSVRRGGITEAFF.

This clone was seen repeatedly, ten times or more. The rearrangement uses TRBV15 and TRBJ2-2; 14 bases agree with TRBD2. The CDR3 consists of 19 residues. J gave up 5 bases and V 1 base, and 9 bases lay outside the gene matches. CDR1 LNHNV and CDR2 YYDKDF come from the germline V gene (reference sequence). The CDR3 DNA reads TGTGCCACCAGCAGAGGGCAAACCGGACTAGCGGGAGGAACCGGGGAGCTGTTTTTT. Translation: CATSRGQTGLAGGTGELFF.

The gene calls are TRBV3-1 (or the pseudogene TRBV3-2) and TRBJ1-2, with D unclear. CDR3 length equals 15 residues. The germline CDR1 and CDR2 sequences are LGHDT and YNNKEL (reference sequence). V was shortened by 0 bases and J by 3 bases, with 11 bases between the two germline ends. This CDR3 is CASSQELSGYYGYTF. The CDR3 nucleotides are TGTGCCAGCAGCCAAGAGCTATCAGGATACTATGGCTACACCTTC.

The chain combines TRBV15 with TRBJ1-5, with D uncertain. The CDR3 covers 14 residues. Between the trimmed V and J ends, which lost 4 bases and 2 bases, there was a span of 9 bases. CDR1 is LNHNV, CDR2 YYDKDF, per germline (reference sequence). The CDR3 nucleotides read TGTGCCACCAGCAATGGGCGTGGCAATCAGCCCCAGCATTTT. Translation: CATSNGRGNQPQHF.

J is TRBJ2-5 and V is TRBV27, with TRBD1 identical over 11 bases. This CDR3 is 15 amino acids long. Germline CDR1 reads MNHEY; CDR2 reads SMNVEV (reference sequence). J lost 5 bases, V lost 4 bases, and 6 bases had no gene match. The CDR3 nucleotides read TGTGCCAGCAGTTCGGGACAGGGGGAGTGGGAGACCCAGTACTTC. Its protein product is CASSSGQGEWETQYF.

This chain uses TRBV7-8 with TRBJ2-2; 9 nucleotides line up with TRBD1. Germline V gene lookup returns CDR1 SGHVS and CDR2 FQNEAQ. The ends lost 5 bases at V and 5 bases at J; junction bases unmatched: 6. The length of the CDR3 is 15 residues. The CDR3 sequence is CASSLRDRDTGELFF. CDR3 DNA sequence: TGTGCCAGCAGCCTCCGGGACAGGGATACCGGGGAGCTGTTTTTT. The variable domain in full, with the rest retrieved from reference TRBV7-8 and TRBJ2-2, is GAGVSQSPRYKVAKRGQDVALRCDPISGHVSLFWYQQALGQGPEFLTYFQNEAQLDKSGLPSDRFFAERPEGSVSTLKIQRTQQEDSAVYLCASSLRDRDTGELFFGEGSRLTVL.

This chain uses TRBV7-3 with TRBJ2-5, with D hard to call. The CDR3 sequence is 13 residues long. CDR1 SGHTA and CDR2 FQGTGA come from the germline V gene. V lost 3 bases and J 5 bases, leaving 10 bases between the germline ends. The CDR3 reads CASSFGSRETQYF. CDR3 in DNA: TGTGCCAGCAGCTTCGGGTCTAGGGAGACCCAGTACTTC.

This rearrangement joins TRBV18 to TRBJ1-4, with D uncertain. There are 13 residues in the CDR3. V lost 6 bases and J lost 8, with 13 bases in between. Germline CDR1 reads KGHSH; CDR2 reads LQKENI. CDR3 DNA sequence: TGTGCCAGCTCCCCTAGCCGAGGGGAAAAACTGTTTTTT. Translated: CASSPSRGEKLFF.

This clone was picked up a small number of times. The chain links TRBV9 to TRBJ1-3; D is ambiguous. This CDR3 has 14 amino acids. V was pared by 3 bases and J by 0 bases, with 7 bases between. Germline-derived CDR1 and CDR2 are SGDLS and YYNGEE. The CDR3 nucleotides read TGTGCCAGCAGCGCGGTAGACTCTGGAAACACCATATATTTT. This encodes CASSAVDSGNTIYF.

V is TRBV28 and J is TRBJ2-7; D is possibly TRBD1 (5 bases). V shed 6 bases and J shed 4 bases, with 7 bases lying between them. The CDR3 totals 11 residues. CDR1 and CDR2 from the germline V gene are MDHEN and SYDVKM. The DNA of the CDR3 is TGTGCCAGCAGGGGGCTTTACGAGCAGTACTTC. Residues: CASRGLYEQYF.

This chain joins TRBV5-4 and TRBJ2-7; TRBD1 might be the D (5 bases). Germline loops: CDR1 SGHNT, CDR2 YYREEE (reference sequence). Between the trimmed V and J ends, which lost 0 bases and 5 bases, there was a span of 12 bases. This CDR3 is 14 amino acids long. CDR3: CASSLAGSVNEQYF. Written as DNA, the CDR3 is TGTGCCAGCAGCTTGGCAGGGTCGGTGAACGAGCAGTACTTC.

The gene calls are TRBV9 and TRBJ2-1; 14 bases align to TRBD2. CDR3 length: 20 amino acids. Trimming cost V 3 bases and J 8 bases; bases outside gene matches: 19. Germline V gene lookup returns CDR1 SGDLS and CDR2 YYNGEE. In nucleotides, the CDR3 is TGTGCCAGCAGCGACGCGAGACAGACTAGCGGGAGGGCCAGAGGCGATGAGCAGTTCTTC. Protein: CASSDARQTSGRARGDEQFF.

The sample holds a few counts of this clone. The chain combines TRBV18 with TRBJ1-5; TRBD1 matches 12 bases. The CDR3 consists of 15 residues. The V segment lost 4 bases and the J segment 6 bases; nucleotides outside the gene matches: 4. The germline V gene has CDR1 KGHSH and CDR2 LQKENI. This CDR3 reads CASSRGTGGSQPQHF. Written as DNA, the CDR3 is TGTGCCAGCTCACGGGGGACAGGGGGCTCTCAGCCCCAGCATTTT.

This clone was detected only once. The CDR3 sequence is CASSEGGRNEQFF. The CDR3 DNA reads as TGTGCCAGCAGTGAAGGGGGCCGAAATGAGCAGTTCTTC. V and J are TRBV6-1 and TRBJ2-1, with a possible D match to TRBD1 (5 bases). The CDR3 extends over 13 amino acids. CDR1 and CDR2 (germline): MNHNS, SASEGT. The V and J ends lost 1 base and 7 bases respectively, with 8 bases between them.

The chain combines TRBV3-1 (or the pseudogene TRBV3-2) with TRBJ2-1; perhaps TRBD2 as D (6 bases). Germline CDR1 is LGHDT and CDR2 is YNNKEL (reference sequence). CDR3 length: 15 amino acids. The V end lost 2 bases, the J end lost 6 bases, and 14 bases lay between the germline ends. The CDR3 region is CASSQLAASVNEQFF. The DNA of the CDR3 is TGTGCCAGCAGCCAACTCGCGGCTAGCGTCAATGAGCAGTTCTTC.

The chain uses TRBV28 and TRBJ2-1, with TRBD1 matching 10 bases. There are 14 residues in the CDR3. Trimming cost V 8 bases and J 6 bases; bases outside gene matches: 7. In germline, CDR1 is MDHEN, CDR2 SYDVKM. The CDR3 sequence: CASRPGQGFNEQFF. The CDR3 coding sequence is TGTGCCAGCCGACCGGGACAGGGGTTCAATGAGCAGTTCTTC.

DNA of the CDR3: TGTGCCAGCAGTGACTCAGGGGACACTGAAGCTTTCTTT. Protein sequence: CASSDSGDTEAFF. The rearrangement links TRBV6-4 to TRBJ1-1, with D possibly matching TRBD1 (5 bases). V was shortened by 0 bases and J by 3 bases, with 5 bases between the two germline ends. The CDR3 runs 13 residues. CDR1 MRHNA and CDR2 SNTAGT come from the germline V gene.

Many counts were recorded for this clone. The same CDR3 arises from other DNA sequences in this sample as well. V and J are TRBV6-2 or TRBV6-3 and TRBJ2-3; 12 bases agree with TRBD2. Germline V gene lookup returns CDR1 MNHEY and CDR2 SVGEGT. The CDR3 spans 16 residues. V was clipped by 0 bases and J by 4 bases; unmatched bases: 2. The CDR3 loop is CASSYSLAGGPDTQYF. In nucleotides, the CDR3 is TGTGCCAGCAGTTACTCGCTAGCGGGAGGGCCAGATACGCAGTATTTT.

In its sample, this clone was seen once. Different DNA sequences within this sample yield the same CDR3. The V call is TRBV5-1, the J call TRBJ1-1; TRBD1 aligns across 9 bases. CDR3 length: 14 amino acids. V was pared by 3 bases and J by 3 bases, with 3 bases of the junction left unmatched. Looked up from germline, CDR1 is SGHRS and CDR2 is YFSETQ. The CDR3 loop reads CASSSGQGHTEAFF. CDR3 nucleotides: TGCGCCAGCAGCTCCGGACAGGGGCACACTGAAGCTTTCTTT. The complete variable domain, with remaining parts taken from reference TRBV5-1 and TRBJ1-1, reads KAGVTQTPRYLIKTRGQQVTLSCSPISGHRSVSWYQQTPGQGLQFLFEYFSETQRNKGNFPGRFSGRQFSNSRSEMNVSTLELGDSALYLCASSSGQGHTEAFFGQGTRLTVV.